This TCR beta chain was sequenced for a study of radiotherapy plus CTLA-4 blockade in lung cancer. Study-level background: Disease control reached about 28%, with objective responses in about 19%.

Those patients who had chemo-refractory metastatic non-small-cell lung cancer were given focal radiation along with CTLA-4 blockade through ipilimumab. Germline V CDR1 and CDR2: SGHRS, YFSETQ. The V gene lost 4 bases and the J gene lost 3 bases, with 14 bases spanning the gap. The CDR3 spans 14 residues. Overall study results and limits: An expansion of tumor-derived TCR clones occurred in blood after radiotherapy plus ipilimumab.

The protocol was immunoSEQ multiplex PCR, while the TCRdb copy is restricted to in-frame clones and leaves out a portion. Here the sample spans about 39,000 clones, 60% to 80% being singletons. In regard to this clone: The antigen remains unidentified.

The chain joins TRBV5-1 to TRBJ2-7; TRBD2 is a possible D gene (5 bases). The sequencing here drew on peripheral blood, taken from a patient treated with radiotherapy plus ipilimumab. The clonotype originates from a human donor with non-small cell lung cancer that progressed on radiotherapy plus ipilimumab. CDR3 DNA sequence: TGCGCCAGCAGCCCCGAGGGCGGATTCTACGAGCAGTACTTC. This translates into CASSPEGGFYEQYF.